This record covers a single T cell receptor beta chain. No antigen is known for it. The CDR3 spans 14 residues. V shed 1 base and J 8 bases; nucleotides not matched to a gene: 3. Germline V gene lookup returns CDR1 SQVTM and CDR2 ANQGSEA. This specimen belongs to a study of T cell repertoires in cytomegalovirus infection. Whole-study findings and limits: The ex vivo response was dominated by HLA-C-restricted CMV-specific TCR beta clonotypes.

TCRdb fed the reads into MiXCR, producing one record per CDR3 protein. This repertoire shows approximately 180,000 distinct CDR3 sequences, roughly 9.8% found once; its top ten account for roughly 4.8%. Input material: PBMCs. The TCR comes from a human donor in good health (CMV status not recorded). Some clones in this sample may be carry-over from other donors' samples. The rearrangement joins TRBV29-1 to TRBJ2-1; TRBD2 aligns across 12 bases. The CDR3 coding sequence is TGCAGCGTTGAAGGACTAGCGGGAGATTATGAGCAGTTCTTC. This translates into CSVEGLAGDYEQFF.